These 3 T cell receptor beta chains were sequenced from one sample in a study of T cells after yellow fever vaccination. TCRdb analysed the 5' RACE reads with MiXCR anew, one entry per CDR3 protein. The sample holds hundreds of thousands of distinct CDR3 sequences, approximately 13% seen once. The sequenced sample was PBMCs, obtained on the day of the yellow fever booster vaccination. Receptors were obtained from a man younger than 45 who received the YFV17D yellow fever vaccine.

The V and J genes are TRBV6-2 or TRBV6-3 and TRBJ2-1; the match to TRBD1 covers 7 bases. Germline assignment: CDR1 MNHEY and CDR2 SVGEGT. The CDR3 totals 13 residues. J was trimmed by 9 bases and V by 5 bases; bases with no gene match: 7. The CDR3 region has the DNA TGTGCCAGCAGTATGGACAGGCGGGTTGAGCAGTTCTTC. Translated, it gives CASSMDRRVEQFF.

CDR3 region: CASSQGEGPLLAFF. The CDR3 DNA reads as TGCGCCAGCAGCCAAGGGGAGGGGCCCTTGCTAGCTTTCTTT. The V and J genes are TRBV4-3 and TRBJ1-1; maybe TRBD1 (5 bases). The V and J ends lost 1 base and 10 bases respectively, with 16 bases between them. This CDR3 has 14 amino acids. In germline, CDR1 is LGHNA, CDR2 YSLEER.

V gene TRBV29-1 combines with J gene TRBJ2-1; no definite D call. The V gene lost 5 bases and the J gene lost 0 bases, with 5 bases spanning the gap. Germline assignment: CDR1 SQVTM and CDR2 ANQGSEA. The CDR3 is made up of 12 amino acids. The CDR3 reads CSVFYSYNEQFF. CDR3 in DNA: TGCAGCGTTTTTTACTCCTACAATGAGCAGTTCTTC.